The next 8 T cell receptor beta chains were all read from a single sample in a study of CD8 T cells in ankylosing spondylitis. TCRdb reanalysed the 5' RACE reads using MiXCR and keeps one entry per CDR3 protein. The table includes around 150,000 distinct CDR3 sequences, around 43% detected once. The sample was synovial fluid, either unsorted or a sorted T cell fraction (not recorded which). The receptor set was obtained from a male donor with ankylosing spondylitis.

This sequence joins TRBV20-1 and TRBJ1-5, with TRBD1 matching over 8 bases. Germline-derived CDR1 and CDR2 are DFQATT and SNEGSKA (reference sequence). J gave up 9 bases and V 6 bases, and 13 bases lay outside the gene matches. CDR3 length: 14 residues. The chain's CDR3 is CSASTRDRSWPQHF. CDR3 bases: TGCAGTGCATCCACCCGGGACAGGTCGTGGCCCCAGCATTTT.

J is TRBJ2-7 and V is TRBV7-6; possibly TRBD2 for D (6 bases). The germline V and J ends were trimmed by 0 bases and 0 bases, with 12 bases remaining between them. The CDR3 is 16 amino acids. CDR1 is SGHVS, CDR2 FNYEAQ, per germline. CDR3 nucleotide sequence: TGTGCCAGCAGCTTAGCAGCGGGTCAGAGCTCCTACGAGCAGTACTTC. Translated, it gives CASSLAAGQSSYEQYF.

This clonotype occurred many times. The chain is built from TRBV6-1 and TRBJ2-7; 9 nucleotides line up with TRBD1. Trimming took 6 bases from V and 1 from J; bases not matched to a gene: 10. The CDR3 runs to 16 residues. In germline, CDR1 is MNHNS, CDR2 SASEGT. CDR3 DNA sequence: TGTGCCAGCAGGGCGATAGAGGGACAGGGTTCCTACGAGCAGTACTTC. Translating it yields CASRAIEGQGSYEQYF.

The chain recombines TRBV12-3 or TRBV12-4 with TRBJ1-1; D is uncertain. The CDR3 is 14 amino acids. V was clipped by 6 bases and J by 7 bases, with 18 bases between them. The CDR3 DNA is TGTGCCAGCAGCCACCCCCGCTATGTATTTGAAGCTTTCTTT. Protein sequence: CASSHPRYVFEAFF.

The V call is TRBV18, the J call TRBJ2-5; D is ambiguous. V gave up 1 base and J gave up 4 bases, with 7 bases separating them. Germline CDR1 and CDR2: KGHSH and LQKENI. The CDR3 length is 13 residues. CDR3 coding DNA: TGTGCCAGCTCACCACGGGTAGGAGAGACCCAGTACTTC. Protein product: CASSPRVGETQYF.

V gene TRBV6-1 combines with J gene TRBJ2-2; 7 bases match TRBD1. V lost 3 bases, J lost 7 bases, and 11 bases stayed unmatched. Germline V lookup: CDR1 MNHNS, CDR2 SASEGT. The CDR3 sequence is 16 residues long. This chain's CDR3 is CASSDPPGTEVGELFF. The DNA of the CDR3 is TGTGCCAGCAGTGACCCACCCGGGACAGAAGTCGGGGAGCTGTTTTTT.

The chain is built from TRBV6-2 or TRBV6-3 and TRBJ2-1; D not resolved. The V and J ends lost 6 bases and 9 bases respectively, with 12 bases between them. The length of the CDR3 is 12 residues. Germline V gene lookup returns CDR1 MNHEY and CDR2 SVGEGT. CDR3 sequence reads: CASSPELPEQFF. CDR3 sequence (DNA): TGTGCCAGCAGCCCCGAACTTCCTGAGCAGTTCTTC.

The rearrangement links TRBV30 to TRBJ2-2; D gene uncertain. Trimming removed 1 base from V and 6 bases from J, with 9 bases in between. Germline lookup yields CDR1 GTSNPN and CDR2 SVGIG (reference sequence). The CDR3 extends over 13 amino acids. CDR3 sequence: CAWSATAPGELFF. The CDR3 coding sequence is TGTGCCTGGAGTGCCACAGCGCCCGGGGAGCTGTTTTTT.